This entry lists 17 T cell receptor beta chains sequenced from one sample in a study of Ad26.COV2.S vaccination and SARS-CoV-2 variants. The treatment denotes: around 19 received Ad26.COV2.S at low or high dose, single or two shots; about 5 received placebo; per-sample allocation not given. Sampling took place 63 days after the first vaccine or placebo injection. The assay was immunoSEQ multiplex PCR, and TCRdb's table has in-frame clones only and misses some. This table holds fewer than 300,000 clones, about 90% found once. The material was peripheral blood, obtained in a trial of Ad26.COV2.S vaccine versus placebo. The receptors here all came from a person between 18 and 59 years old who received the Ad26.COV2.S COVID-19 vaccine or a placebo.

The chain combines TRBV5-4 with TRBJ2-1, with a weak D call TRBD2 (6 bases). V lost 4 bases, J lost 3 bases, and 14 bases lay in between. Germline values: CDR1 SGHNT, CDR2 YYREEE (reference sequence). This CDR3 is built from 15 residues. CDR3 residues: CASSETTGGYNEQFF. The CDR3, as DNA: TGTGCCAGCAGCGAGACGACCGGGGGCTACAATGAGCAGTTCTTC.

The chain couples TRBV5-1 to TRBJ1-6; 7 bases are shared with TRBD1. CDR1 is SGHRS and CDR2 is YFSETQ in the germline V gene. The CDR3 loop spans 13 amino acids. The V and J ends lost 9 bases and 7 bases, in that order; junction bases with no gene match: 7. CDR3 loop: CATRTGRNSPLHF. In nucleotides, the CDR3 is TGCGCCACCAGGACAGGACGAAATTCACCCCTCCACTTT.

In this sample, this clone turned up once. The genes are TRBV19 and TRBJ1-4; maybe TRBD1 (6 bases). The CDR3 length is 12 residues. The V end lost 3 bases, the J end lost 8 bases, and 7 bases lay between the germline ends. CDR1 LNHDA and CDR2 SQIVND come from the germline V gene (reference sequence). The CDR3 sequence is CASSIRGEKLFF. The CDR3 DNA reads TGTGCCAGTAGTATTAGGGGGGAAAAACTGTTTTTT. Full variable domain (missing parts from reference TRBV19 and TRBJ1-4): DGGITQSPKYLFRKEGQNVTLSCEQNLNHDAMYWYRQDPGQGLRLIYYSQIVNDFQKGDIAEGYSVSREKKESFPLTVTSAQKNPTAFYLCASSIRGEKLFFGSGTQLSVL.

V gene TRBV7-9 combines with J gene TRBJ2-1; TRBD1 or TRBD2 may be the D gene (5 bases each). Germline lookup yields CDR1 SEHNR and CDR2 FQNEAQ (reference sequence). This CDR3 has 13 residues. The V and J ends lost 3 bases and 9 bases respectively, with 12 bases between them. Here the CDR3 reads CASSLGTAAEQFF. The CDR3 DNA is TGTGCCAGCAGCTTGGGGACCGCAGCTGAGCAGTTCTTC.

This clone was picked up many times. The rearrangement joins TRBV5-4 to TRBJ2-1, with 13 nucleotides matching TRBD2. Germline V gene data show CDR1 as SGHNT and CDR2 as YYREEE (reference sequence). This CDR3 has 16 residues. V lost 2 bases to trimming and J lost 6 bases; unmatched junction nucleotides: 5. CDR3 DNA: TGTGCCAGCAGCTTAGGGGGACTAGCGGGGCTCAATGAGCAGTTCTTC. Amino acids: CASSLGGLAGLNEQFF.

This chain uses TRBV9 with TRBJ1-1, with TRBD1 as a possible D gene (6 bases). V was clipped by 0 bases and J by 7 bases, with 13 bases between them. There are 14 residues in the CDR3. Germline CDR1 reads SGDLS; CDR2 reads YYNGEE. CDR3 nucleotides: TGTGCCAGCAGCGTAGGGGGGGCGTCCCATGAAGCTTTCTTT. It specifies CASSVGGASHEAFF.

J is TRBJ2-1 and V is TRBV21-1. TRBV21-1 is reported as a pseudogene. The CDR3 runs to 14 residues. Here the CDR3 DNA reads TGTGCCAACACCCGGGGCAGCTCCTACAATGAGCAGTTCTTC. Its translation: CANTRGSSYNEQFF.

Regarding this clone: The identical CDR3 is also encoded by other nucleotide sequences in the sample. This chain joins TRBV3-1 (or the pseudogene TRBV3-2) and TRBJ1-5; D call uncertain. Germline V gene lookup returns CDR1 LGHDT and CDR2 YNNKEL (reference sequence). V lost 0 bases to trimming and J lost 2 bases, with 8 bases between them. The CDR3 has 15 amino acids. CDR3 in DNA: TGTGCCAGCAGCCAAGAGGCAGCGGGCAATCAGCCCCAGCATTTT. It is translated as CASSQEAAGNQPQHF.

The chain uses TRBV7-8 and TRBJ2-7; the D gene is possibly TRBD2 (5 bases). Germline CDR1 SGHVS, CDR2 FQNEAQ. Trimming pared 2 bases from V and 6 bases from J, leaving 14 bases between. CDR3 length: 14 amino acids. The CDR3 DNA follows: TGTGCCAGCAGCTTATACGGGGTCCCATCCGAGCAGTACTTC. Translating gives CASSLYGVPSEQYF.

The chain combines TRBV7-8 with TRBJ2-3; 14 bases align to TRBD2. V shed 3 bases, J shed 5 bases, and the junction held 4 bases outside the gene matches. Germline CDR1 and CDR2: SGHVS and FQNEAQ. This CDR3 has 16 residues. The CDR3 reads CASSLGLAGVLDTQYF. The CDR3 DNA sequence: TGTGCCAGCAGCTTGGGACTAGCGGGAGTGTTAGATACGCAGTATTTT.

Turning to this clone: Other DNA sequences in the same sample also yield this CDR3. The gene calls are TRBV12-3 or TRBV12-4 and TRBJ1-1; D gene uncertain. V lost 1 base and J lost 1, with 4 bases in between. The CDR3 is made up of 13 amino acids. Here the CDR3 DNA reads TGTGCCAGCAGTTTAGGGGGGAACACTGAAGCTTTCTTT. Protein sequence: CASSLGGNTEAFF.

The gene calls are TRBV15 and TRBJ2-2; TRBD2 aligns across 7 bases. Germline V lookup: CDR1 LNHNV, CDR2 YYDKDF (reference sequence). V lost 1 base, J lost 5 bases, and 10 bases stayed unmatched. The CDR3 is 17 amino acids. This CDR3 reads CATSRGGGARSTGELFF. The CDR3 nucleotides are TGTGCCACCAGCAGAGGGGGAGGGGCGCGGTCGACCGGGGAGCTGTTTTTT.

This clone was counted between two and nine times. This sequence joins TRBV5-1 and TRBJ2-7; 9 nucleotides agree with TRBD1. The CDR3 has 13 residues. CDR1 is SGHRS and CDR2 is YFSETQ in the germline V gene. V trimming: 7 bases; J trimming: 3 bases; junction bases outside the gene matches: 5. CDR3 DNA: TGCGCCAGCTCCTCGACAGGGGGCTACGAGCAGTACTTC. This translates into CASSSTGGYEQYF.

V and J are TRBV4-2 and TRBJ2-5, with 8 bases fitting TRBD2. Trimming removed 1 base from V and 5 bases from J; junction bases left unmatched: 9. Per germline, CDR1 LGHNA and CDR2 YNFKEQ. CDR3 length equals 16 residues. The CDR3 region is CASSQAPGGTSETQYF. The CDR3 DNA follows: TGTGCCAGCAGCCAAGCCCCGGGAGGGACTTCGGAGACCCAGTACTTC.

The gene calls are TRBV7-9 and TRBJ2-1; D gene uncertain. V was shortened by 11 bases and J by 3 bases, with 11 bases between the two germline ends. From germline, CDR1 is SEHNR and CDR2 FQNEAQ (reference sequence). There are 12 residues in the CDR3. In nucleotides, the CDR3 is TGTGCCGGAAAAACGGGCTACAATGAGCAGTTCTTC. This gives the protein CAGKTGYNEQFF.

This rearrangement joins TRBV5-1 to TRBJ2-3, with TRBD2 matching over 12 bases. J gave up 0 bases and V 4 bases, and 18 bases lay outside the gene matches. The CDR3 totals 21 residues. Germline V gives CDR1 SGHRS, CDR2 YFSETQ. CDR3 region: CASSPHFPGLAGPPSTDTQYF. In DNA, the CDR3 is TGCGCCAGCAGCCCCCACTTCCCGGGACTAGCGGGCCCACCCAGCACAGATACGCAGTATTTT.

V gene TRBV15 combines with J gene TRBJ1-2; tentative D call: TRBD1 (6 bases). V was trimmed by 1 base and J by 0 bases, leaving 12 bases between them. CDR3 length: 16 amino acids. In germline, CDR1 is LNHNV, CDR2 YYDKDF (reference sequence). Written as DNA, the CDR3 is TGTGCCACCAGCAGAGGTTACAGGGAAGCTAACTATGGCTACACCTTC. It specifies CATSRGYREANYGYTF.